A selection of T cell receptor beta chains follows, all from one sample in a study of cytomegalovirus exposure and HLA in healthy donors. Sequencing used immunoSEQ multiplex PCR; TCRdb keeps in-frame clones, though not all of them. The table counts under 100,000 clones; approximately 4.2% lies in the top ten. Sequenced input: PBMCs. The source is a man aged 25-45 years in good health and CMV-seronegative. Both conserved end residues are part of each CDR3. Fields, in order: D gene, J gene, V gene, clone size, CDR3 DNA, CDR3 protein. A D gene is named only where the DNA matches it firmly. Some rows mark clone size as missing; the rest say once, few, many or name a class of expanded clone.

d_gene: -
j_gene: TRBJ1-1
v_gene: TRBV11-3
abundance: -
CDR3nt: TGTGCCAGCAGCGTAGGAGACTCGAACACTGAAGCTTTCTTT
CDR3aa: CASSVGDSNTEAFF

d_gene: TRBD1
j_gene: TRBJ2-7
v_gene: TRBV5-4
abundance: -
CDR3nt: TGTGCCAGCAGCTACGATGCAGGGGGCTCGGGAAAGTACGAGCAGTACTTC
CDR3aa: CASSYDAGGSGKYEQYF

d_gene: -
j_gene: TRBJ1-1
v_gene: TRBV30
abundance: -
CDR3nt: TGCGTGGGCAGGGTGACTGAAGCTTTCTTT
CDR3aa: CVGRVTEAFF

d_gene: -
j_gene: TRBJ1-1
v_gene: TRBV2
abundance: -
CDR3nt: TGTGCCAGCAGTGAAACAGGGCAGAGGAACACTGAAGCTTTCTTT
CDR3aa: CASSETGQRNTEAFF

d_gene: -
j_gene: TRBJ2-1
v_gene: TRBV4-1
abundance: -
CDR3nt: TGCGCCAGCAGCCAAGATGGGGCAGGGCTTGGTGAGCAGTTCTTC
CDR3aa: CASSQDGAGLGEQFF

d_gene: -
j_gene: TRBJ1-2
v_gene: TRBV18
abundance: -
CDR3nt: TGTGCCAGCTCACCACCGATGGGGCCGACCTATGGCTACACCTTC
CDR3aa: CASSPPMGPTYGYTF

d_gene: TRBD1
j_gene: TRBJ2-7
v_gene: TRBV2
abundance: -
CDR3nt: TGTGCCAGCATCCGGGACAGGGCCTACGAGCAGTACTTC
CDR3aa: CASIRDRAYEQYF

d_gene: -
j_gene: TRBJ2-1
v_gene: TRBV6-5
abundance: -
CDR3nt: TGTGCCAGCAGTTGGTTCCGGGGGAAGGGGTACAATGAGCAGTTCTTC
CDR3aa: CASSWFRGKGYNEQFF

d_gene: TRBD1
j_gene: TRBJ2-2
v_gene: TRBV5-1
abundance: -
CDR3nt: TGCGCCAGCAGCTTGGCAGGGGGCGCGAGCACCGGGGAGCTGTTTTTT
CDR3aa: CASSLAGGASTGELFF

d_gene: -
j_gene: TRBJ1-5
v_gene: TRBV30
abundance: -
CDR3nt: TGTGCCTGGAGTGTAGGACTGTCAATTCAGCCCCAGCATTTT
CDR3aa: CAWSVGLSIQPQHF

d_gene: -
j_gene: TRBJ2-1
v_gene: TRBV9
abundance: -
CDR3nt: TGTGCCAGCAGCTCCCGGACGGGGAGCTCCTACAATGAGCAGTTCTTC
CDR3aa: CASSSRTGSSYNEQFF

d_gene: -
j_gene: TRBJ1-4
v_gene: TRBV5-1
abundance: -
CDR3nt: TGCGCCAGCAGCTTGGGCCCTTTAGCAACTAATGAAAAACTGTTTTTT
CDR3aa: CASSLGPLATNEKLFF

d_gene: TRBD1
j_gene: TRBJ1-6
v_gene: TRBV5-1
abundance: -
CDR3nt: TGCGCCAGCAGCTTTGGACAGGGGAGATCACCCCTCCACTTT
CDR3aa: CASSFGQGRSPLHF

d_gene: -
j_gene: TRBJ2-2
v_gene: TRBV10-3
abundance: -
CDR3nt: TGTGCCATCAAAAACGAACAGGCCGTGGGGGGGGAGCTGTTTTTT
CDR3aa: CAIKNEQAVGGELFF

d_gene: -
j_gene: TRBJ2-3
v_gene: TRBV6-1
abundance: -
CDR3nt: TGTGCCAGCAGTGAAGGGGGAGGGGGGGCCACAGATACGCAGTATTTT
CDR3aa: CASSEGGGGATDTQYF

d_gene: TRBD2
j_gene: TRBJ2-3
v_gene: TRBV6-4
abundance: -
CDR3nt: TGTGCCAGCAGTGAAACTAGCGGGGGATCGGATACGCAGTATTTT
CDR3aa: CASSETSGGSDTQYF

d_gene: TRBD1
j_gene: TRBJ2-7
v_gene: TRBV6-5
abundance: -
CDR3nt: TGTGCCAGCAGCTCCGGGACAGACGAGCAGTACTTC
CDR3aa: CASSSGTDEQYF

d_gene: TRBD2
j_gene: TRBJ2-7
v_gene: TRBV5-6
abundance: -
CDR3nt: TGTGCCAGCAGCCCGAGGCTAGCGGGGGGGCAAAAGAGTTACGAGCAGTACTTC
CDR3aa: CASSPRLAGGQKSYEQYF

d_gene: -
j_gene: TRBJ2-1
v_gene: TRBV5-1
abundance: -
CDR3nt: TGCGCCAGCAGCTTGGTGGCTGAGCAGTTCTTC
CDR3aa: CASSLVAEQFF

d_gene: -
j_gene: TRBJ2-3
v_gene: TRBV5-1
abundance: -
CDR3nt: TGCGCCAGCAGCTTGGTGATACAGGGAACAGATACGCAGTATTTT
CDR3aa: CASSLVIQGTDTQYF

d_gene: -
j_gene: TRBJ1-2
v_gene: TRBV5-4
abundance: -
CDR3nt: TGTGCCAGCAACCTAGGGTCGACAGGCGTGGGCTACACCTTC
CDR3aa: CASNLGSTGVGYTF

d_gene: TRBD2
j_gene: TRBJ2-7
v_gene: TRBV5-4
abundance: -
CDR3nt: TGTGCCAGCAGCTTGCAACTAGCGGGAAACGAGCAGTACTTC
CDR3aa: CASSLQLAGNEQYF

d_gene: TRBD2
j_gene: TRBJ2-7
v_gene: TRBV20-1
abundance: -
CDR3nt: TGCAGTGCCCCGGGGGGGGAAGAGCAGTACTTC
CDR3aa: CSAPGGEEQYF

d_gene: -
j_gene: TRBJ2-7
v_gene: TRBV6-1
abundance: -
CDR3nt: TGTGCCAGCACCTCGGGTGGGGACAAGGACGAGCAGTACTTC
CDR3aa: CASTSGGDKDEQYF

d_gene: TRBD2
j_gene: TRBJ2-1
v_gene: TRBV4-1
abundance: -
CDR3nt: TGCGCCAGCAGCCAAGGTGCTAGCGGGAGGGGGAGGAATGAGCAGTTCTTC
CDR3aa: CASSQGASGRGRNEQFF

d_gene: TRBD1
j_gene: TRBJ1-2
v_gene: TRBV5-1
abundance: -
CDR3nt: TGCGCCAGCAGCGAACAGGGGGACTATGGCTACACCTTC
CDR3aa: CASSEQGDYGYTF

d_gene: -
j_gene: TRBJ2-2
v_gene: TRBV19
abundance: -
CDR3nt: TGTGCCAGTAGTATTGACAGGATTGTCGCCGGGGAGCTGTTTTTT
CDR3aa: CASSIDRIVAGELFF

d_gene: TRBD2
j_gene: TRBJ2-7
v_gene: TRBV7-6
abundance: medium-sized
CDR3nt: TGTGCCAGCAGCCCTCGACTAGCTGTGAATCGGGAGCAGTACTTC
CDR3aa: CASSPRLAVNREQYF

d_gene: -
j_gene: TRBJ2-7
v_gene: TRBV11-2
abundance: -
CDR3nt: TGTGCCAGCAGCTTAGTTGGGGGCTTAGGCGAGCAGTACTTC
CDR3aa: CASSLVGGLGEQYF

d_gene: -
j_gene: TRBJ1-2
v_gene: TRBV5-1
abundance: -
CDR3nt: TGCGCCAGCAGCTTGGGTCAGGGCGTAGAAGGCTACACCTTC
CDR3aa: CASSLGQGVEGYTF

d_gene: TRBD1
j_gene: TRBJ2-4
v_gene: TRBV6-1
abundance: -
CDR3nt: TGTGCCAGCAGTGTGGGGACAGGGTCCTTAGCCAAAAACATTCAGTACTTC
CDR3aa: CASSVGTGSLAKNIQYF

d_gene: -
j_gene: TRBJ2-4
v_gene: TRBV7-9
abundance: -
CDR3nt: TGTGCCAGCAGTTCTCCATACTTAGCCAAAAACATTCAGTACTTC
CDR3aa: CASSSPYLAKNIQYF

d_gene: -
j_gene: TRBJ2-2
v_gene: TRBV12-2
abundance: -
CDR3nt: TGTGCAAGTCGCTTAGGAGGGAGGAAAGTCGGGGAGCTGTTTTTT
CDR3aa: CASRLGGRKVGELFF

d_gene: -
j_gene: TRBJ1-1
v_gene: TRBV7-3
abundance: -
CDR3nt: TGTGCCAGCAGCTTAACGGGAGGGACGCACACTGAAGCTTTCTTT
CDR3aa: CASSLTGGTHTEAFF

d_gene: -
j_gene: TRBJ2-3
v_gene: TRBV9
abundance: -
CDR3nt: TGTGCCAGCAGCGTTATCGGCGGGGGCACAGATACGCAGTATTTT
CDR3aa: CASSVIGGGTDTQYF

d_gene: TRBD1
j_gene: TRBJ1-5
v_gene: TRBV10-3
abundance: -
CDR3nt: TGTGCCTCCAGGGGGGACAGGAACGATCTGGGAAGCAATCAGCCCCAGCATTTT
CDR3aa: CASRGDRNDLGSNQPQHF

d_gene: TRBD1
j_gene: TRBJ2-7
v_gene: TRBV5-1
abundance: -
CDR3nt: TGCGCCAGCAGCCTGCAGGGGGCAACCTACGAGCAGTACTTC
CDR3aa: CASSLQGATYEQYF

d_gene: TRBD2
j_gene: TRBJ2-5
v_gene: TRBV29-1
abundance: -
CDR3nt: TGCAGCGTTGAGGCGGCGGGAGCGTCCCCGGAGACCCAGTACTTC
CDR3aa: CSVEAAGASPETQYF

d_gene: TRBD2
j_gene: TRBJ2-7
v_gene: TRBV7-9
abundance: -
CDR3nt: TGTGCCAGCAGCATCAGCCTCGGGGGGGACGAGCAGTACTTC
CDR3aa: CASSISLGGDEQYF

d_gene: TRBD2
j_gene: TRBJ2-6
v_gene: TRBV30
abundance: -
CDR3nt: TGTGCCTGGATCCAGCGGGGGCCCGTCTCTGGGGCCAACGTCCTGACTTTC
CDR3aa: CAWIQRGPVSGANVLTF

d_gene: -
j_gene: TRBJ1-4
v_gene: TRBV30
abundance: -
CDR3nt: TGTGCCTGGAGGGGCAGGGGATCTAATGAAAAACTGTTTTTT
CDR3aa: CAWRGRGSNEKLFF

d_gene: TRBD1
j_gene: TRBJ2-3
v_gene: TRBV18
abundance: -
CDR3nt: TGTGCCAGCTCACCGACGGCAGGGGGCGTGATGGGCACAGATACGCAGTATTTT
CDR3aa: CASSPTAGGVMGTDTQYF

d_gene: TRBD1
j_gene: TRBJ1-2
v_gene: TRBV28
abundance: -
CDR3nt: TGTGCCAGCAGTTCGACCGGGACAGGGGGCTTTGGCTACACCTTC
CDR3aa: CASSSTGTGGFGYTF

d_gene: -
j_gene: TRBJ1-1
v_gene: TRBV7-8
abundance: -
CDR3nt: TGTGCCAGCAGCTTACAGAGCAGGGGCACTGAAGCTTTCTTT
CDR3aa: CASSLQSRGTEAFF

d_gene: TRBD2
j_gene: TRBJ2-7
v_gene: TRBV11-2
abundance: -
CDR3nt: TGTGCCAGCAGCCCGAGAGGGACTAGCGGGGCCGGTGACTACCTTAGTCTGTACTTC
CDR3aa: CASSPRGTSGAGDYLSLYF

d_gene: -
j_gene: TRBJ2-7
v_gene: TRBV5-8
abundance: -
CDR3nt: TGTGCCAGCAGCTTGGGGCCTTACTACGAGCAGTACTTC
CDR3aa: CASSLGPYYEQYF

d_gene: -
j_gene: TRBJ2-3
v_gene: TRBV4-2
abundance: -
CDR3nt: TGTGCCAGCAGCCAGATCGGACTGCCCGTCCATACGCAGTATTTT
CDR3aa: CASSQIGLPVHTQYF

d_gene: TRBD1
j_gene: TRBJ2-1
v_gene: TRBV6-5
abundance: -
CDR3nt: TGTGCCAGCACATCCACCAACAGGGGGGTGAAGCAGTTCTTC
CDR3aa: CASTSTNRGVKQFF

d_gene: TRBD2
j_gene: TRBJ2-7
v_gene: TRBV30
abundance: -
CDR3nt: TGTGCCTGGAGTGTTAGTCTAGCGGGAGACGAGCAGTACTTC
CDR3aa: CAWSVSLAGDEQYF

d_gene: -
j_gene: TRBJ2-3
v_gene: TRBV6-6
abundance: -
CDR3nt: TGTGCCAGCAGTGATAACCTAGCAGGCACAGATACGCAGTATTTT
CDR3aa: CASSDNLAGTDTQYF

d_gene: TRBD2
j_gene: TRBJ2-7
v_gene: TRBV7-9
abundance: -
CDR3nt: TGTGCCAGCAGCCCTAGCGGGACTAGCGGGAGCTCCTACGAGCAGTACTTC
CDR3aa: CASSPSGTSGSSYEQYF

d_gene: TRBD2
j_gene: TRBJ2-7
v_gene: TRBV25-1
abundance: -
CDR3nt: TGTGCCAGCAGTCAGGGACTACCCTACGAGCAGTACTTC
CDR3aa: CASSQGLPYEQYF

d_gene: TRBD1
j_gene: TRBJ2-7
v_gene: TRBV7-9
abundance: -
CDR3nt: TGTGCCAGCAGCCCGGCGGGACAGGGGGCGACCGAGCAGTACTTC
CDR3aa: CASSPAGQGATEQYF